Below, 18 T cell receptor beta chains from the same sample are listed, as sequenced in a study of human T cells and chemical hapten exposure. TCRdb re-analysed the RACE reads in MiXCR, keeping a single row per CDR3 protein. The sample yields 35,000 to 50,000 distinct CDR3 sequences, 3% to 4.5% seen once. Time point defined: healthy volunteer bleed at 6 weeks. The starting material, unfractionated whole blood, was used for total RNA extraction. Specimen: whole blood. Receptor source: a human donor in good health. Some clones in this sample may be carry-over from other donors' samples.

V usage is TRBV12-3 or TRBV12-4 and J usage is TRBJ1-4; D call uncertain. This CDR3 is built from 12 residues. Trimming shortened V by 5 bases and J by 14 bases, and 15 bases separated the two germline ends. The CDR3 loop reads CASSPPGLRLFF. The CDR3 coding sequence is TGTGCCAGCAGTCCACCTGGACTACGGCTGTTTTTT.

This clonotype was seen repeatedly, ten times or more. The chain employs TRBV5-1 and TRBJ2-6, with 10 positions matching TRBD1. CDR1 SGHRS and CDR2 YFSETQ come from the germline V gene. Germline trimming cut 1 base from V and 0 bases from J; bases unmatched to any gene: 10. The length of the CDR3 is 20 residues. The CDR3: CASSLYGPGQGNSGANVLTF. DNA of the CDR3: TGCGCCAGCAGCTTGTATGGTCCGGGACAGGGGAACTCTGGGGCCAACGTCCTGACTTTC.

This clonotype was picked up many times. CDR3 in amino acids: CSVAKGSAGSYEQYF. Written as DNA, the CDR3 is TGCAGCGTTGCCAAGGGAAGTGCCGGGTCCTACGAGCAGTACTTC. The gene calls are TRBV29-1 and TRBJ2-7, with unresolved D. Trimming left V 4 bases short and J 1 base short, with 17 bases between. The CDR3 loop spans 15 amino acids. CDR1 is SQVTM and CDR2 is ANQGSEA in the germline V gene.

This chain joins TRBV25-1 and TRBJ1-1; D is possibly TRBD1 (5 bases). The CDR3 runs 13 residues. The V gene's germline CDR1 is MGHDK and CDR2 SYGVNS. V was clipped by 6 bases and J by 5 bases, with 13 bases between them. The CDR3 coding sequence is TGTGCCAGCAGGTACCCGGGGGGGACTGAAGCTTTCTTT. Residues: CASRYPGGTEAFF.

This clonotype was seen repeatedly, ten times or more. This chain joins TRBV6-6 and TRBJ2-3, with 7 nucleotides matching TRBD2. The J segment lost 3 bases and the V segment lost 4 bases, leaving 4 bases of the junction unmatched. Germline CDR1 MNHNY, CDR2 SVGAGI (reference sequence). The CDR3 extends over 14 amino acids. This CDR3 reads CASSWVGGTDTQYF. The CDR3, as DNA: TGTGCCAGCAGTTGGGTGGGAGGGACAGATACGCAGTATTTT.

Ten or more counts support this clonotype. DNA of the CDR3: TGTGCCAGCAGCAGGACCGAGGGGGGGAGCTACACCTTC. Its protein product is CASSRTEGGSYTF. The rearrangement uses TRBV11-2 and TRBJ1-2, with D perhaps matching TRBD1 (6 bases). CDR3 length: 13 amino acids. Germline values: CDR1 SGHAT, CDR2 FQNNGV. The V end lost 5 bases, the J end lost 9 bases, and 16 bases lay between the germline ends.

The V gene is TRBV20-1, the J gene TRBJ2-3; D might be TRBD2 (5 bases). The V gene lost 2 bases and the J gene lost 2 bases, with 20 bases spanning the gap. CDR3 length equals 17 residues. CDR1 is DFQATT and CDR2 is SNEGSKA in the germline V gene (reference sequence). DNA of the CDR3: TGCAGTGCTAGACTATGGCGAGGGTCAGGAGACACAGATACGCAGTATTTT. Residues: CSARLWRGSGDTDTQYF.

The chain combines TRBV19 with TRBJ2-3; 10 positions match TRBD2. The CDR3 length is 15 residues. Unmatched junction bases numbered 6, after V lost 5 bases and J lost 4 bases. CDR1 is LNHDA and CDR2 is SQIVND in the germline V gene (reference sequence). DNA of the CDR3: TGTGCCAGTAGTTTGATAGCGGGAGGACCAGATACGCAGTATTTT. Translating gives CASSLIAGGPDTQYF.

The table lists this clonotype with a few counts. The chain links TRBV4-1 to TRBJ2-7, with a possible D match to TRBD2 (6 bases). Germline-derived CDR1 and CDR2 are MGHRA and YSYEKL. With 1 base removed from V and 2 bases from J, the gap between germline ends came to 12 bases. The CDR3 covers 15 residues. CDR3 loop: CASSQAGRGTYEQYF. Written as DNA, the CDR3 is TGCGCCAGCAGCCAAGCGGGCCGGGGGACCTACGAGCAGTACTTC.

This clonotype was observed many times. The chain links TRBV12-3 or TRBV12-4 to TRBJ1-2; maybe TRBD1 (5 bases). Trimming took 7 bases from V and 6 from J, leaving 15 bases between them. The CDR3 runs 13 residues. The CDR3 sequence: CASTSWGSNGYTF. The CDR3 coding sequence is TGTGCCAGCACCTCTTGGGGCAGTAATGGCTACACCTTC.

This clonotype was observed many times. The rearrangement links TRBV28 to TRBJ2-7; unclear D gene. CDR3 size: 12 residues. Trimming pared 5 bases from V and 1 base from J, leaving 6 bases between. Germline V CDR1 and CDR2: MDHEN, SYDVKM. The CDR3 nucleotides are TGTGCCAGCAGTATCCCATCCTACGAGCAGTACTTC. Its translation is CASSIPSYEQYF.

This clonotype was counted ten times or more. The V gene is TRBV3-1, the J gene TRBJ2-7, with 7 bases matching TRBD2. The CDR3 extends over 14 amino acids. Germline CDR1 is LGHDT and CDR2 is YNNKEL (reference sequence). Losses at the gene ends were 7 bases for V and 0 bases for J; bases not matched to a gene: 6. This chain's CDR3 is CASTTASGSYEQYF. In DNA form, the CDR3 reads TGTGCCAGCACTACGGCTAGCGGCTCCTACGAGCAGTACTTC.

This clonotype has ten or more counts. The V gene is TRBV18, the J gene TRBJ2-4, with 9 bases that match TRBD2. The ends lost 2 bases at V and 0 bases at J; junction bases unmatched: 2. CDR3 length equals 16 residues. Germline V gene data show CDR1 as KGHSH and CDR2 as LQKENI. The CDR3 protein is CASSPIAGAAKNIQYF. In DNA form, the CDR3 reads TGTGCCAGCTCACCAATAGCGGGAGCAGCCAAAAACATTCAGTACTTC.

This clonotype was detected ten times or more. CDR3 protein: CASRDRGQPQHF. Here the CDR3 DNA reads TGTGCCAGCCGGGACAGGGGACAGCCCCAGCATTTT. The V call is TRBV6-5, the J call TRBJ1-5, with 10 bases that match TRBD1. From germline, CDR1 is MNHEY and CDR2 SVGAGI. Unmatched junction bases numbered 2, after V lost 8 bases and J lost 7 bases. This CDR3 contains 12 residues.

Ten or more counts support this clonotype. The chain combines TRBV28 with TRBJ2-3, with D unclear. Germline CDR1 reads MDHEN; CDR2 reads SYDVKM. Trimming removed 6 bases from V and 2 bases from J, with 9 bases in between. The CDR3 is made up of 13 amino acids. Here the CDR3 reads CASSYPITDTQYF. CDR3 nucleotide sequence: TGTGCCAGCAGCTACCCCATCACAGATACGCAGTATTTT.

The chain couples TRBV29-1 to TRBJ1-2; D not certain. CDR3 length equals 11 residues. Germline values: CDR1 SQVTM, CDR2 ANQGSEA. The ends were cut back, 2 bases at V and 14 bases at J, with 15 bases in the middle. This chain's CDR3 is CSVELGNSPTF. CDR3 DNA sequence: TGCAGCGTTGAACTGGGCAATTCTCCGACCTTC. Combining the CDR3 with reference TRBV29-1 and TRBJ1-2 gives the whole variable domain SAVISQKPSRDICQRGTSLTIQCQVDSQVTMMFWYRQQPGQSLTLIATANQGSEATYESGFVIDKFPISRPNLTFSTLTVSNMSPEDSSIYLCSVELGNSPTFGSGTRLTVV.

This clonotype came up a few times. The chain couples TRBV29-1 to TRBJ1-4; 9 bases align to TRBD1. In germline, CDR1 is SQVTM, CDR2 ANQGSEA. V trimming: 4 bases; J trimming: 7 bases; junction bases outside the gene matches: 4. There are 13 residues in the CDR3. In DNA, the CDR3 is TGCAGCGTTGGGACAGGGGCCATTGAAAAACTGTTTTTT. Translated, it gives CSVGTGAIEKLFF.

This clonotype was seen repeatedly, ten times or more. The CDR3 here is CAISRRTGRGEDGYTF. DNA of the CDR3: TGTGCCATCAGCCGACGAACAGGGCGTGGGGAGGATGGCTACACCTTC. The gene calls are TRBV10-3 and TRBJ1-2; TRBD1 might be the D (6 bases). Germline V lookup: CDR1 ENHRY, CDR2 SYGVKD. The CDR3 covers 16 residues. Trimming removed 6 bases from V and 6 bases from J, with 23 bases in between.